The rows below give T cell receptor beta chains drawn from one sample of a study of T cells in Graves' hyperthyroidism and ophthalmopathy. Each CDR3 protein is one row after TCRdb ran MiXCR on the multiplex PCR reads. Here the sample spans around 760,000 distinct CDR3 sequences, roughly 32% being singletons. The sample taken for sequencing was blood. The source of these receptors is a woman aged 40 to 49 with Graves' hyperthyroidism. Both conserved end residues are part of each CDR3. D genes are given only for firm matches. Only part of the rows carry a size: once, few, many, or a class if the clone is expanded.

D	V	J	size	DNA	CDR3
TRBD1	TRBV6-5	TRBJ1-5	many	TGTGCCAGCAGTTCGAAGACAGGGTCAGGTCAGCCCCAGCATTTT	CASSSKTGSGQPQHF
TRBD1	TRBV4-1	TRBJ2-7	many	TGCGCCAGCAGCCAACCGACAGGGAGCGAGCAGTACTTC	CASSQPTGSEQYF
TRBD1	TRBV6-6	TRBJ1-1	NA	TGTGCCAGCAGCCGGACAGGGGGAGACGTCGGCCACACTGAAGCTTTCTTT	CASSRTGGDVGHTEAFF
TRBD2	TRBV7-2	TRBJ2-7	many	TGTGCCAGCCGCCGGGGGGAATACGAGCAGTACTTC	CASRRGEYEQYF
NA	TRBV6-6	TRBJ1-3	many	TGTGCCAGCAGTCCAGACTGGAGCTCTGGAAACACCATATATTTT	CASSPDWSSGNTIYF
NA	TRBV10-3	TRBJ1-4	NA	TGTGCCATCAGTGAGGGGGACATGAGAGTCGTCCGGGAAAAACTGTTTTTT	CAISEGDMRVVREKLFF
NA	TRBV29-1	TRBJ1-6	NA	TGCAGCGTTGAGCAGGGATATAATTCACCCCTCCACTTT	CSVEQGYNSPLHF
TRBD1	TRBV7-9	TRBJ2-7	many	TGTGCCAGCACAGGGGGAGTCTACGAGCAGTACTTC	CASTGGVYEQYF
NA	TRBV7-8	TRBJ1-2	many	TGTGCCAGCAGCTCCGGGACACCTGGGGAATATGGCTACACCTTC	CASSSGTPGEYGYTF
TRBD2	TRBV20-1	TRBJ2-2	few	TGCAGTGCTAGAGCGACTAGCGGGAAGATCGGGGAGCTGTTTTTT	CSARATSGKIGELFF
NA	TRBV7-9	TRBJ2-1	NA	TGTGCCAGCAGCTCCAATGTGGCCGGAGGGTTAGGTAATGAGCAGTTCTTC	CASSSNVAGGLGNEQFF
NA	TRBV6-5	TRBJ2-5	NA	TGTGCCAGCAGTGAAGTAGGTGGGGTCCCCCAGTACTTC	CASSEVGGVPQYF
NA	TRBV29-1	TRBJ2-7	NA	TGCAGCGCAGAGCACGTGCAGCGAGACGAGCAGTACTTC	CSAEHVQRDEQYF
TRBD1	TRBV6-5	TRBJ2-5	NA	TGTGCCAGCACCCCCAGTGACAGGGCGTATCGGGAGACCCAGTACTTC	CASTPSDRAYRETQYF
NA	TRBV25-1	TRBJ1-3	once	TGTGCCAGCAGTTCGGGGCACGGTGGAAACACCTTATATTTT	CASSSGHGGNTLYF
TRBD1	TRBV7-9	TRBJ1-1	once	TGTGCCAGCAGCTTACGGGACAGGGGAACTTTCTTT	CASSLRDRGTFF
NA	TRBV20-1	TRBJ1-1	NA	TGCAGTGCGAGACGTTGGGGACCCGGGAACACTGAAGCTTTCTTT	CSARRWGPGNTEAFF
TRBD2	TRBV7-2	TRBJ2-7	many	TGTGCCAGCAGCCTCCGTAGCGGGGGGCCCAACTACGAGCAGTACTTC	CASSLRSGGPNYEQYF
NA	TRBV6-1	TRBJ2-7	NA	TGTGCCAGCAGGATACTGACCGGGCCCACCGGACCCTACGAGCAGTACTTC	CASRILTGPTGPYEQYF
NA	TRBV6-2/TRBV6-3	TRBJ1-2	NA	TGTGCCAGCAGTTTGATCTCAGGGGCCTTGCGCTATGGCTACACCTTC	CASSLISGALRYGYTF
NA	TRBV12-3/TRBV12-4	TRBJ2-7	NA	TGTGCCAGCAGCCCAGGACCTACGATGAAGCAGTACTTC	CASSPGPTMKQYF
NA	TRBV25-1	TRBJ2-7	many	TGTGCCAGCAGTGAATTATTATACTACGAGCAGTACTTC	CASSELLYYEQYF
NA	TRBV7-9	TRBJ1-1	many	TGTGCCAGCAGCTTACCGCTCGGGGCTGATGAAGCTTTCTTT	CASSLPLGADEAFF
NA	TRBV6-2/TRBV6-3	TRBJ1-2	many	TGTGCCAGTTGTCGAGGCGACTATGGCTACACCTTC	CASCRGDYGYTF
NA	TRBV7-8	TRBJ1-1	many	TGTGCCAGCACCAGGGAAGGTCGGACTGAAGCTTTCTTT	CASTREGRTEAFF
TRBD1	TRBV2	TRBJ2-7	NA	TGTGCCAGCACGGCCGGGACAGGGATCTACGAGCAGTACTTC	CASTAGTGIYEQYF
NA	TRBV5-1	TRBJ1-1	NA	TGCGCCAGCAGCTACTTACAGTCGGGGTTCACTGAAGCTTTCTTT	CASSYLQSGFTEAFF
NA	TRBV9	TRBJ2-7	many	TGTGCCAGCAGCCTAGGGGGAAGGTCCTACGAGCAGTACTTC	CASSLGGRSYEQYF
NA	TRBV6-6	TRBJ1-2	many	TGTGCCAGCAGTTACAGTAAGGATGACTATGGCTACACCTTC	CASSYSKDDYGYTF
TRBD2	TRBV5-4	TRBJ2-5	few	TGTGCCAGCAAGGGGGGACTAGCGGGGGCGTACCAAGAGACCCAGTACTTC	CASKGGLAGAYQETQYF
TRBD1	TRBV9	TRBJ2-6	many	TGTGCCAGCAGCCCAGAACAGGGGGCTGGGGCCAACGTCCTGACTTTC	CASSPEQGAGANVLTF
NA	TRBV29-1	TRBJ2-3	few	TGCAGCGTTGACCTACAGGGTATTGGCACAGATACGCAGTATTTT	CSVDLQGIGTDTQYF